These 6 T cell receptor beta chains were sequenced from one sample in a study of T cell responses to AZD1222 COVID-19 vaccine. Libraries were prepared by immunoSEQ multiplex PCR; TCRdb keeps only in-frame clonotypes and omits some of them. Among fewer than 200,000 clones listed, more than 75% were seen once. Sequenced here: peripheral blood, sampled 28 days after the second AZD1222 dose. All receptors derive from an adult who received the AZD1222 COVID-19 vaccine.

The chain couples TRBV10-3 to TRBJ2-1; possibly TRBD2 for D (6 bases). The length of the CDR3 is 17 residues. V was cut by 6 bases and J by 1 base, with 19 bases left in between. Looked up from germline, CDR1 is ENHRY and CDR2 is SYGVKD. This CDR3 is CAISAQLGGASYNEQFF. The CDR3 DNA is TGTGCCATCAGCGCTCAGTTGGGGGGAGCGTCCTACAATGAGCAGTTCTTC.

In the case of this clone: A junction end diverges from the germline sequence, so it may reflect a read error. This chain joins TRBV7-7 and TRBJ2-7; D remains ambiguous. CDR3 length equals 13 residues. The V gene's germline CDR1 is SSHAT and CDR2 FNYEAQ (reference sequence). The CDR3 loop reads CASSLGLDYEQYF. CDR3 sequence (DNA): TGTGCTAGCAGCTTAGGGTTAGACTACGAGCAGTACTTC.

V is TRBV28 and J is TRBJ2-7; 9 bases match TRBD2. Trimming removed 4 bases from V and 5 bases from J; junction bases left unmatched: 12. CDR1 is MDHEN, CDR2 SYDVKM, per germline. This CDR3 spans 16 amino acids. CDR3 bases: TGTGCCAGCAGTTCCCTAAGTAGCGGGAGATTCCACGAGCAGTACTTC. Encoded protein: CASSSLSSGRFHEQYF.

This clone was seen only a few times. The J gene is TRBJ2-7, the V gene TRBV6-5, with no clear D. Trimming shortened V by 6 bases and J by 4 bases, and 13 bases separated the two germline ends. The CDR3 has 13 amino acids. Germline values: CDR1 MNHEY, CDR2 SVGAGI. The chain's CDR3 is CASSDPLGYEQYF. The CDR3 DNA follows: TGTGCCAGCAGCGACCCCCTGGGATACGAGCAGTACTTC.

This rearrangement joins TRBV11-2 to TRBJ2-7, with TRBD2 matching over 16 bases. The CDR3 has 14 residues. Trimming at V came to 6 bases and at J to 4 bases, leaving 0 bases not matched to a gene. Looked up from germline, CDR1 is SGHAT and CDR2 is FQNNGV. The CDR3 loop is CASRGLAGGYEQYF. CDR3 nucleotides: TGTGCCAGCAGGGGACTAGCGGGAGGGTACGAGCAGTACTTC. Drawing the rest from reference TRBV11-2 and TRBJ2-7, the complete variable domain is EAGVAQSPRYKIIEKRQSVAFWCNPISGHATLYWYQQILGQGPKLLIQFQNNGVVDDSQLPKDRFSAERLKGVDSTLKIQPAKLEDSAVYLCASRGLAGGYEQYFGPGTRLTVT.

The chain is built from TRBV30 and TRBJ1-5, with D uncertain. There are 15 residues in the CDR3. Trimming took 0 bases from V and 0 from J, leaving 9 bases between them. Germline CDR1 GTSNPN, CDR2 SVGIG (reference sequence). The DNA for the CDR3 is TGTGCCTGGAGTGTACAGACGGGTAGCAATCAGCCCCAGCATTTT. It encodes CAWSVQTGSNQPQHF.